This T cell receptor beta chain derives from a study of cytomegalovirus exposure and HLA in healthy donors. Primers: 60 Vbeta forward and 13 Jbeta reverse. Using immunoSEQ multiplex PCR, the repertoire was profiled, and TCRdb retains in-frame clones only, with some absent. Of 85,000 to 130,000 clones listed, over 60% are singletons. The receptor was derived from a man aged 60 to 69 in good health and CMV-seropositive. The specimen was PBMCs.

CDR3 region: CASSQDARLALPYEQYF. CDR3 DNA: TGCGCCAGCAGCCAAGATGCAAGACTAGCCCTCCCCTACGAGCAGTACTTC. This rearrangement joins TRBV4-1 to TRBJ2-5; 7 bases are shared with TRBD2. The tail of the sequence fits TRBJ2-7 better, so the J call may be wrong. The CDR3 contains 17 residues. In germline, CDR1 is MGHRA, CDR2 YSYEKL.